This T cell receptor beta chain was recovered during a study of CD8 T cells in ankylosing spondylitis. The CDR3 contains 15 residues. Trimming stripped 3 bases from V and 3 bases from J, with 14 bases between. Germline V lookup: CDR1 LGHNA, CDR2 YNFKEQ. Study findings and constraints: Earlier literature documents some of the motif variants in reactive arthritis synovial fluid and blood. Blood of patients with ankylosing spondylitis appeared to be characterized by a TCR beta motif of several highly homologous variants.

The table lists this clonotype with a few counts. Its antigen is undetermined. The TCR beta libraries were generated through quantitative 5'-RACE incorporating molecular barcodes. Each CDR3 protein is one row after TCRdb ran MiXCR on the 5' RACE reads. The top ten clones hold about 1% of a sample with fewer than 400,000 distinct CDR3 sequences, roughly 14% of them seen once. The TCR originated in a male donor with ankylosing spondylitis or in good health (not recorded which). V gene TRBV4-2 combines with J gene TRBJ1-2, with unresolved D. Sequenced: blood, either unsorted or a sorted T cell fraction (not recorded which). CDR3 bases: TGTGCCAGCAGCCAGGCCCCCCAGGTGTACTATGGCTACACCTTC. The encoded protein is CASSQAPQVYYGYTF.